The clone carrying this T cell receptor (beta chain) was seen only a few times. No antigen is known for it. The CDR3 has 16 amino acids. The germline CDR1 and CDR2 sequences are SGHDT and YYEEEE. Trimming left V 5 bases short and J 3 bases short, with 20 bases between. Rearranged V-D-J TRB sequences were amplified with a mixed TRB-A/B primer pool. One entry per CDR3 protein results from TCRdb running MiXCR on the multiplex PCR reads. The sample lists roughly 9,100 distinct CDR3 sequences, approximately 30% seen once, with approximately 3.5% in the top ten. Peripheral blood genomic DNA, not sorted cells or RNA, was the template. This sample was included in a study of T cell repertoires in aging, cancer and after chemotherapy. About the research overall: Donors were grouped into six age bands spanning 30 or younger through 70 or older. Repeat sampling of healthy donors over several months to years showed clear clonal overlap.

Whole-study findings and limits: No conclusions about immunological memory after chemotherapy can be drawn from the repertoire data.

Material: blood. The sequence was collected from a human donor in good health. The rearrangement joins TRBV5-6 to TRBJ1-2; weak D call: TRBD1 (5 bases). CDR3 coding DNA: TGTGCCAGCAGTATAAACCGGGACCCCGTTTACTATGGCTACACCTTC. This encodes CASSINRDPVYYGYTF.